The rows below give T cell receptor beta chains drawn from one sample of a study of shared clonotypes between healthy human individuals. Assay used: immunoSEQ multiplex PCR; TCRdb lists only in-frame clones, some missing. The sample contains over 2 million clones, about nine tenths of which appear only once. The sample was naive CD4+ T cells from PBMCs. These receptors came from a man aged 18 to 35 in good health. Some clones in this sample may be carry-over from other donors' samples. Both conserved end residues are part of each CDR3. D genes are given only for firm matches. The size entry is marked missing in some rows and otherwise reads once, few, many or a size class.

>TRBV6-1|.|.|TRBJ2-7
TGTGCCAGCAGGGAGATCGGCGAGCAGTACTTC
CASREIGEQYF
>TRBV5-1|.|.|TRBJ1-4
TGCGCCAGCAGCACCTCGAGGGGAACAGGTGAAAAACTGTTTTTT
CASSTSRGTGEKLFF
>TRBV6-4|.|.|TRBJ1-4
TGTGCCAGCAGCCTAAGCGGCCGGCATAATGAAAAACTGTTTTTT
CASSLSGRHNEKLFF
>TRBV5-5|.|.|TRBJ2-7
TGTGCCAGCAGCGGACTGGTCTCAACCTACGAGCAGTACTTC
CASSGLVSTYEQYF
>TRBV5-1|.|.|TRBJ2-3
TGCGCCAGCAGCTCGACACAGGCCCGGTTCGATACGCAGTATTTT
CASSSTQARFDTQYF
>TRBV4-1|.|.|TRBJ1-3
TGCGCCAGCAGCCCGAGCTCTGGAAACACCATATATTTT
CASSPSSGNTIYF
>TRBV9|.|.|TRBJ2-5
TGTGCCAGCAGCGGTCGTTTACGGGAGACCCAGTACTTC
CASSGRLRETQYF
>TRBV5-6|TRBD1|.|TRBJ1-4
TGTGCCAGCAGCTCCAGGGGGCGAGGTGAAAAACTGTTTTTT
CASSSRGRGEKLFF
>TRBV10-3|TRBD1|.|TRBJ2-6
TGTGCCATCAGAATGGACAGGGCTGGGGCCAACGTCCTGACTTTC
CAIRMDRAGANVLTF
>TRBV7-6|.|.|TRBJ2-7
TGTGCCAGCAGCCCTAGCAGGGACCACGAGCAGTACTTC
CASSPSRDHEQYF
>TRBV7-2|TRBD1|few|TRBJ2-5
TGTGCCAGCAGCTTGGACAGGGGAGAGACCCAGTACTTC
CASSLDRGETQYF
>TRBV6-5|.|.|TRBJ1-5
TGTGCCAGCAGTGCCGGGACACGGTGGAAGCCCCAGCATTTT
CASSAGTRWKPQHF
>TRBV29-1|.|.|TRBJ2-2
TGCAGCGCTGCAATGGGCTACGGGGAGCTGTTTTTT
CSAAMGYGELFF
>TRBV30|.|.|TRBJ1-2
TGTGCCTGGAGTGTGGGTGGTTGGGGCTACACCTTC
CAWSVGGWGYTF
>TRBV2|.|.|TRBJ2-7
TGTGCCAGCAGGAGGGGCGTAGCAGACGAGCAGTACTTC
CASRRGVADEQYF
>TRBV27|.|.|TRBJ1-1
TGTGCCAGCAGTTTATTGGGGGCCCGAGTAGCTTTCTTT
CASSLLGARVAFF
>TRBV4-2|.|once|TRBJ2-1
TGTGCCAGCAGCCAAGATGCCCCCAGGGCGTACAATGAGCAGTTCTTC
CASSQDAPRAYNEQFF
>TRBV19|.|.|TRBJ2-2
TGTGCCAGTAGTCGGGCAGTGAACACCGGGGAGCTGTTTTTT
CASSRAVNTGELFF
>TRBV12-5|TRBD1|once|TRBJ1-2
TGTGCTAGTGGTTTACAGGGGAGCGGCTACACCTTC
CASGLQGSGYTF
>TRBV28|.|.|TRBJ1-2
TGTGCCAGCAGTCCTGACAGGATTTTTAACTATGGCTACACCTTC
CASSPDRIFNYGYTF
>TRBV28|.|.|TRBJ2-3
TGTGCCAGCACCGCGACAGATACGCAGTATTTT
CASTATDTQYF